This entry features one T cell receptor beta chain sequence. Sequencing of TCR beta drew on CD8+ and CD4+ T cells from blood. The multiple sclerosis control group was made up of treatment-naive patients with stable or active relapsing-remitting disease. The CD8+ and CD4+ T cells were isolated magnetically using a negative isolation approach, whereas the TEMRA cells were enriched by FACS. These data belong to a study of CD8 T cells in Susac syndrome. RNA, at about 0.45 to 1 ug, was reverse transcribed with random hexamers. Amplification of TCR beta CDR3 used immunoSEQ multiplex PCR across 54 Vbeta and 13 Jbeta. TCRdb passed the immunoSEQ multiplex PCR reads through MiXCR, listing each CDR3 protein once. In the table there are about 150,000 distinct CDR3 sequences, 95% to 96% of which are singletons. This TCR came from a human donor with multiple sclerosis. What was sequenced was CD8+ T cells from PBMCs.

The CDR3 DNA reads as TGTGCCAGCAGTCCGGGACAGCTTACTTCAACGAATGGCTACACCTTC. Protein product: CASSPGQLTSTNGYTF. The chain joins TRBV27 to TRBJ1-2; 7 nucleotides match TRBD1. Germline CDR1 reads MNHEY; CDR2 reads SMNVEV (reference sequence). The CDR3 consists of 16 residues. V shed 5 bases, J shed 6 bases, and the junction held 15 bases outside the gene matches.